This is a list of T cell receptor beta chains from one sample in a study of blood T cell repertoires in COVID-19. Sequenced by immunoSEQ multiplex PCR; TCRdb stores in-frame clones only, minus some. The table has over 200,000 clones, 83% seen once; the top ten hold around 1.3%. Material for sequencing was peripheral blood. These receptors were obtained from a young woman with COVID-19, enrolled during active disease. CDR3s include the opening cysteine and the closing phenylalanine or tryptophan. D genes are given only for firm matches. The size entry is marked missing in some rows and otherwise reads once, few, many or a size class.

CDR3aa	CDR3nt	d_gene	v_gene	abundance	j_gene	len
CASSEYRDRDLNTEAFF	TGTGCCAGCAGTGAATATAGGGACAGGGATTTGAACACTGAAGCTTTCTTT	TRBD1	TRBV2	once	TRBJ1-1	17
CATSAPGEGEEQFF	TGTGCCACCAGTGCGCCCGGAGAGGGGGAAGAGCAGTTCTTC	NA	TRBV24-1	NA	TRBJ2-1	14
CASSPRRGNQPQHF	TGTGCCAGCAGTCCTCGGAGGGGCAATCAGCCCCAGCATTTT	NA	TRBV27	NA	TRBJ1-5	14
CSVGTGTSGEGIQYF	TGCAGCGTGGGCACCGGGACTAGCGGGGAAGGCATTCAGTACTTC	TRBD2	TRBV29-1	NA	TRBJ2-4	15
CASSLDGIREAQYF	TGTGCCAGCAGCTTAGACGGGATAAGAGAGGCCCAGTACTTC	NA	TRBV7-2	NA	TRBJ2-5	14
CASTAGTVSYEQYF	TGTGCCAGCACCGCGGGGACAGTCTCCTACGAGCAGTACTTC	NA	TRBV7-9	NA	TRBJ2-7	14
CASSPGGPTDTQYF	TGTGCCAGCAGCCCGGGGGGTCCCACAGATACGCAGTATTTT	TRBD2	TRBV6-2/TRBV6-3	NA	TRBJ2-3	14
CASSLPSPNSPLHF	TGTGCCAGCAGCTTGCCATCCCCCAATTCACCCCTCCACTTT	NA	TRBV5-6	NA	TRBJ1-6	14
CASSQGIAGGQNEQFF	TGCGCCAGCAGCCAAGGGATAGCGGGGGGGCAAAATGAGCAGTTCTTC	TRBD2	TRBV4-3	NA	TRBJ2-1	16
CASSFSSSGSTDTQYF	TGCGCCAGCAGCTTTTCCTCTAGCGGGAGCACAGATACGCAGTATTTT	TRBD2	TRBV5-1	NA	TRBJ2-3	16
CASSPSSGRASTYEQYF	TGTGCCAGCAGCCCTTCTAGCGGGAGGGCCAGCACCTACGAGCAGTACTTC	TRBD2	TRBV11-2	NA	TRBJ2-7	17
CASSLVQDTQYF	TGTGCCAGCAGCTTAGTACAAGATACGCAGTATTTT	NA	TRBV11-2	NA	TRBJ2-3	12
CASNDRGTEAFF	TGTGCCAGCAATGACAGGGGTACTGAAGCTTTCTTT	TRBD1	TRBV2	NA	TRBJ1-1	12
CARSLGAGGAGANVLTF	TGTGCCCGCAGCTTGGGGGCGGGGGGCGCTGGGGCCAACGTCCTGACTTTC	TRBD2	TRBV5-6	NA	TRBJ2-6	17
CASSPGLADYNEQFF	TGTGCCAGCAGTCCCGGACTAGCGGATTACAATGAGCAGTTCTTC	TRBD2	TRBV28	NA	TRBJ2-1	15
CASSSGQGNEQFF	TGTGCCAGCAGTTCGGGACAGGGCAATGAGCAGTTCTTC	TRBD1	TRBV2	NA	TRBJ2-1	13
CASSSHRQPTNEKLFF	TGTGCCAGCAGTTCGCATCGACAGCCAACTAATGAAAAACTGTTTTTT	NA	TRBV6-2/TRBV6-3	NA	TRBJ1-4	16
CASSSTRGHSNTGELFF	TGTGCCAGCAGCTCCACCCGGGGACACTCGAACACCGGGGAGCTGTTTTTT	NA	TRBV9	NA	TRBJ2-2	17
CASSLGGAEAFF	TGTGCCAGCAGTTTAGGGGGGGCTGAAGCTTTCTTT	NA	TRBV12-3/TRBV12-4	NA	TRBJ1-1	12
CASNVGTGVFLYGYTF	TGTGCCAGCAATGTGGGGACAGGGGTTTTTCTCTATGGCTACACCTTC	TRBD1	TRBV2	NA	TRBJ1-2	16
CASSSGQGGDIQYF	TGTGCCAGCAGCTCCGGACAGGGCGGTGACATTCAGTACTTC	TRBD1	TRBV5-6	NA	TRBJ2-4	14
CATSTSPGGETQYF	TGTGCCACCAGCACCTCGCCGGGGGGGGAGACCCAGTACTTC	TRBD2	TRBV15	NA	TRBJ2-5	14
CASSTGQGGNQPQHF	TGTGCCAGTAGTACCGGACAGGGGGGAAATCAGCCCCAGCATTTT	TRBD1	TRBV19	NA	TRBJ1-5	15
CASSLFDRDNEQFF	TGTGCCAGCAGCTTATTCGACAGGGACAATGAGCAGTTCTTC	TRBD1	TRBV5-5	once	TRBJ2-1	14
CASSANSGNTIYF	TGTGCCAGCTCAGCGAACTCTGGAAACACCATATATTTT	NA	TRBV18	NA	TRBJ1-3	13
CASSSRDRVPGNTIYF	TGTGCCAGCAGCTCCCGGGACAGGGTTCCCGGAAACACCATATATTTT	TRBD1	TRBV5-5	NA	TRBJ1-3	16
CASSSLFGKNTEAFF	TGTGCCAGCAGCTCCTTGTTCGGGAAGAACACTGAAGCTTTCTTT	NA	TRBV6-2/TRBV6-3	few	TRBJ1-1	15
CASSVGGAETQYF	TGTGCCAGCAGCGTTGGGGGGGCAGAGACCCAGTACTTC	NA	TRBV9	NA	TRBJ2-5	13
CASSQGLAGGLYEQYF	TGCGCCAGCAGCCAAGGTCTAGCGGGAGGCCTATACGAGCAGTACTTC	TRBD2	TRBV4-3	NA	TRBJ2-7	16
CASIKTGEYGYTF	TGTGCCAGCATTAAGACAGGGGAGTATGGCTACACCTTC	TRBD1	TRBV6-5	NA	TRBJ1-2	13
CAWSAGGAGDTQYF	TGTGCCTGGAGTGCGGGGGGGGCCGGAGATACGCAGTATTTT	TRBD2	TRBV30	NA	TRBJ2-3	14
CASSYSLSGILYNEQFF	TGTGCCAGCAGTTACTCTCTTAGCGGGATACTCTACAATGAGCAGTTCTTC	TRBD2	TRBV6-2/TRBV6-3	NA	TRBJ2-1	17
CAWSVRGSGREGGTQYF	TGTGCCTGGAGTGTACGGGGTAGCGGGAGGGAGGGGGGTACGCAGTATTTT	TRBD2	TRBV30	NA	TRBJ2-3	17
CASSSGQGTFGYTF	TGTGCCAGCAGCTCAGGACAGGGGACTTTTGGCTACACCTTC	TRBD1	TRBV5-6	few	TRBJ1-2	14
CASSLALTDTQYF	TGTGCCAGCAGCCTAGCCCTTACAGATACGCAGTATTTT	NA	TRBV7-2	NA	TRBJ2-3	13
CASSIGGLMNTEAFF	TGTGCCAGTAGTATAGGGGGACTGATGAACACTGAAGCTTTCTTT	NA	TRBV19	few	TRBJ1-1	15
CASSLAGEHGYTF	TGTGCCAGCAGCCTGGCGGGGGAGCATGGCTACACCTTC	NA	TRBV7-2	NA	TRBJ1-2	13
CASSLELAGGGPYNEQFF	TGTGCCAGCAGCTTAGAACTAGCGGGGGGCGGACCCTACAATGAGCAGTTCTTC	TRBD2	TRBV7-2	few	TRBJ2-1	18
CASSSGQGYNEQFF	TGTGCCAGTAGTTCGGGACAGGGCTACAATGAGCAGTTCTTC	TRBD1	TRBV19	once	TRBJ2-1	14
CASSRRDRVEGYTF	TGTGCCAGCAGCAGACGGGACAGGGTGGAGGGCTACACCTTC	TRBD1	TRBV5-4	NA	TRBJ1-2	14
CASRTQDSLSYEQYF	TGCGCCAGCAGGACTCAGGACAGCCTCTCCTACGAGCAGTACTTC	NA	TRBV10-1	NA	TRBJ2-7	15
CASSYSRDRNHQQYF	TGTGCCAGCAGTTATTCCCGGGACAGAAACCACCAGCAGTACTTC	TRBD1	TRBV6-6	NA	TRBJ2-7	15
CASSLAGTGLQHF	TGTGCCAGCAGCTTAGCCGGGACAGGGTTGCAGCATTTT	TRBD1	TRBV7-2	NA	TRBJ1-5	13
CASSVSGTGASLDGYTF	TGTGCCAGCAGCGTGTCCGGGACAGGGGCCTCTCTGGATGGCTACACCTTC	TRBD1	TRBV9	NA	TRBJ1-2	17
CSVSRDRGGTYNEQFF	TGCAGCGTTAGCCGGGACAGGGGCGGAACCTACAATGAGCAGTTCTTC	TRBD1	TRBV29-1	NA	TRBJ2-1	16
CASSPRTGRNSPLHF	TGTGCCAGCAGCCCCAGGACAGGGAGGAATTCACCCCTCCACTTT	TRBD1	TRBV7-2	NA	TRBJ1-6	15